A selection of T cell receptor beta chains follows, all from one sample in a study of molecular identifiers for immune sequencing clone quantification. Using its own MiXCR run on the PCR reads, TCRdb lists one record per CDR3 protein. The data show 80,000 to 95,000 distinct CDR3 sequences, 15% to 20% seen once. Sequencing input: naive CD8+ T cells from blood, with Jurkat cell RNA spiked in. Every receptor here comes from a human donor in good health. Some libraries in this study had Jurkat cell RNA spiked in. The CDR3 runs from the conserved cysteine through the conserved F or W. A D gene is named only where the DNA matches it firmly. Only part of the rows carry a size: once, few, many, or a class if the clone is expanded.

V	J	length	D	size	CDR3	DNA
TRBV11-2	TRBJ1-6	13	-	many	CASRVIQGRPLHF	TGTGCCAGCAGGGTTATACAGGGCCGGCCCCTCCACTTT
TRBV4-2	TRBJ2-1	15	-	-	CASSQELLAANEQFF	TGTGCCAGCAGCCAAGAATTGCTGGCGGCCAATGAGCAGTTCTTC
TRBV7-6	TRBJ2-5	16	TRBD2	-	CASSLAEREAQETQYF	TGTGCCAGCAGCTTAGCGGAGCGGGAGGCCCAAGAGACCCAGTACTTC
TRBV6-2/TRBV6-3	TRBJ2-2	15	TRBD1	many	CASSSGQGAPGELFF	TGTGCCAGCAGTTCGGGACAGGGGGCGCCCGGGGAGCTGTTTTTT
TRBV27	TRBJ2-7	15	TRBD1	many	CASSSGTGRIYEQYF	TGTGCCAGCAGTTCCGGGACAGGGAGGATTTACGAGCAGTACTTC
TRBV7-8	TRBJ1-5	13	-	many	CASSLVGGRPQHF	TGTGCCAGCAGCTTAGTGGGGGGTCGGCCCCAGCATTTT
TRBV7-8	TRBJ2-7	16	-	many	CASSLVVGGPVHEQYF	TGTGCCAGCAGCTTAGTGGTGGGGGGTCCCGTCCACGAGCAGTACTTC
TRBV29-1	TRBJ2-3	14	TRBD2	many	CSVVTIGRADTQYF	TGCAGCGTTGTTACCATCGGGAGGGCAGATACGCAGTATTTT
TRBV28	TRBJ1-1	18	-	few	CASMLASTGGELNTEAFF	TGTGCCAGCATGCTAGCCTCGACAGGAGGCGAGTTGAACACTGAAGCTTTCTTT
TRBV15	TRBJ2-1	17	TRBD2	few	CATSSDSGSLSYNEQFF	TGTGCCACCAGCAGTGATAGCGGGAGTTTGTCCTACAATGAGCAGTTCTTC
TRBV2	TRBJ1-6	18	-	many	CASSGPKRGSSYNSPLHF	TGTGCCAGCAGCGGTCCTAAGCGAGGGAGCTCCTATAATTCACCCCTCCACTTT
TRBV7-2	TRBJ2-7	15	TRBD2	many	CASSYPGLAFHEQYF	TGTGCCAGCAGCTACCCGGGACTAGCATTCCACGAGCAGTACTTC
TRBV7-9	TRBJ1-1	13	-	many	CASSKSTGHEAFF	TGTGCCAGCAGCAAATCGACAGGCCACGAAGCTTTCTTT
TRBV6-6	TRBJ2-4	15	TRBD1	many	CASSETGVAKNIQYF	TGTGCCAGCAGCGAAACAGGGGTAGCCAAAAACATTCAGTACTTC
TRBV12-3/TRBV12-4	TRBJ1-2	12	-	many	CASSFSQIGYTF	TGTGCCAGCAGTTTCTCGCAGATTGGCTACACCTTC
TRBV14	TRBJ2-3	16	TRBD2	many	CASSQWTSGRSDTQYF	TGTGCCAGCAGCCAATGGACTAGCGGGAGGTCAGATACGCAGTATTTT
TRBV14	TRBJ1-2	15	-	many	CASSQVRGWPYGYTF	TGTGCCAGCAGCCAAGTCCGGGGTTGGCCCTATGGCTACACCTTC
TRBV12-3/TRBV12-4	TRBJ2-7	12	TRBD1	many	CASAWTGYEQYF	TGTGCCAGCGCCTGGACAGGCTACGAGCAGTACTTC
TRBV20-1	TRBJ2-7	14	TRBD2	-	CSARETSGRYEQYF	TGCAGTGCTAGAGAAACTAGCGGGAGATACGAGCAGTACTTC
TRBV28	TRBJ2-7	16	TRBD2	many	CASSLPLSGSQYEQYF	TGTGCCAGCAGTTTACCCCTTAGCGGGTCTCAGTACGAGCAGTACTTC
TRBV27	TRBJ2-7	14	-	many	CASSLTGSSYEQYF	TGTGCCAGCAGTTTAACCGGGTCGAGCTACGAGCAGTACTTC
TRBV2	TRBJ2-3	12	-	many	CASSSDRYTQYF	TGTGCCAGCAGTTCAGACAGGTATACGCAGTATTTT
TRBV28	TRBJ1-5	16	TRBD1	many	CASSAPGTGGNQPQHF	TGTGCCAGCAGTGCCCCCGGGACAGGGGGAAATCAGCCCCAGCATTTT
TRBV27	TRBJ2-1	13	-	many	CASSLVSGSEQFF	TGTGCCAGCAGTTTAGTGTCGGGAAGTGAGCAGTTCTTC
TRBV6-6	TRBJ1-4	15	-	many	CASSNTAATNEKLFF	TGTGCCAGCAGTAACACAGCCGCAACTAATGAAAAACTGTTTTTT
TRBV11-3	TRBJ2-3	15	-	many	CASSLGTEITDTQYF	TGTGCCAGCAGCTTAGGGACCGAGATCACAGATACGCAGTATTTT
TRBV29-1	TRBJ2-7	14	TRBD2	many	CSVELAGGSYEQYF	TGCAGCGTGGAACTAGCGGGGGGCTCCTACGAGCAGTACTTC
TRBV6-5	TRBJ2-1	16	TRBD1	many	CASTRRGTGGYNEQFF	TGTGCCAGCACCCGACGCGGGACAGGGGGGTACAATGAGCAGTTCTTC
TRBV6-2/TRBV6-3	TRBJ1-5	15	-	many	CASTRRGGGNQPQHF	TGTGCCAGCACCCGGAGGGGGGGAGGCAATCAGCCCCAGCATTTT
TRBV15	TRBJ2-2	14	-	-	CATSGATNTGELFF	TGTGCCACCAGCGGCGCGACTAACACCGGGGAGCTGTTTTTT
TRBV2	TRBJ2-2	14	-	many	CASSATDLTGELFF	TGTGCCAGCAGTGCGACAGATCTCACCGGGGAGCTGTTTTTT
TRBV28	TRBJ2-3	14	-	-	CASSFRGYAGTQYF	TGTGCCAGCAGTTTCCGAGGGTATGCAGGTACGCAGTATTTT
TRBV6-6	TRBJ1-4	15	-	many	CASSPWAATNEKLFF	TGTGCCAGCAGCCCTTGGGCCGCGACGAATGAAAAACTGTTTTTT
TRBV24-1	TRBJ2-3	13	-	many	CATSDLRTDTQYF	TGTGCCACCAGTGACTTAAGGACAGATACGCAGTATTTT
TRBV6-1	TRBJ2-7	15	TRBD2	once	CASSASGTIFHEQYF	TGTGCCAGCAGTGCCTCCGGGACTATATTCCACGAGCAGTACTTC
TRBV9	TRBJ2-5	16	-	many	CASSITPDKQIETQYF	TGTGCCAGCAGCATCACGCCGGACAAGCAGATCGAGACCCAGTACTTC
TRBV11-2	TRBJ2-6	15	-	many	CASSFWGTGANVLTF	TGTGCCAGCAGCTTTTGGGGCACCGGGGCCAACGTCCTGACTTTC
TRBV6-5	TRBJ1-5	13	-	many	CASSYSNEQPQHF	TGTGCCAGCAGTTACTCCAATGAACAGCCCCAGCATTTT
TRBV5-1	TRBJ2-7	14	-	many	CASSLDPGLYEQYF	TGCGCCAGCAGCTTGGACCCTGGTTTGTACGAGCAGTACTTC
TRBV13	TRBJ2-5	14	-	many	CASSLRDSQETQYF	TGTGCCAGCAGCCTTCGGGATTCCCAAGAGACCCAGTACTTC
TRBV30	TRBJ2-7	15	-	many	CAWSPGTLSSYEQYF	TGTGCCTGGAGCCCCGGCACACTGAGCTCCTACGAGCAGTACTTC
TRBV30	TRBJ1-1	12	-	many	CAWSGGRIEAFF	TGTGCCTGGAGTGGGGGACGGATTGAAGCTTTCTTT
TRBV19	TRBJ1-5	16	-	many	CASRISGDYSNQPQHF	TGTGCCAGTAGAATCTCAGGGGATTATAGCAATCAGCCCCAGCATTTT
TRBV14	TRBJ2-2	14	-	many	CASSGWGRTGELFF	TGTGCCAGCAGCGGATGGGGCAGGACCGGGGAGCTGTTTTTT
TRBV6-2/TRBV6-3	TRBJ2-1	13	-	many	CASSQGRNNEQFF	TGTGCCAGCAGCCAGGGGCGGAACAATGAGCAGTTCTTC
TRBV28	TRBJ2-3	16	TRBD2	many	CASSLNEREFPNTQYF	TGTGCCAGCAGTCTCAACGAGCGGGAGTTCCCAAATACGCAGTATTTT
TRBV7-3	TRBJ2-1	15	TRBD2	many	CASSFSGSPYNEQFF	TGTGCCAGCAGCTTCAGCGGGAGCCCCTACAATGAGCAGTTCTTC
TRBV20-1	TRBJ2-3	15	-	many	CSASDGTITTDTQYF	TGCAGTGCTAGTGACGGGACCATCACCACAGATACGCAGTATTTT
TRBV11-2	TRBJ2-7	13	-	many	CASRPTVSYEQYF	TGTGCCAGCAGGCCGACGGTGTCCTACGAGCAGTACTTC
TRBV2	TRBJ2-7	13	-	many	CASSAGHGDEQYF	TGTGCCAGCAGTGCCGGGCACGGCGACGAGCAGTACTTC